What follows is one T cell receptor (beta chain) and its context. People who had autoimmune disease history or systemic immunosuppression were excluded. V was pared by 3 bases and J by 1 base, with 15 bases between. This CDR3 has 16 amino acids. Germline lookup yields CDR1 MNHNS and CDR2 SASEGT. This specimen belongs to a study of OX40 agonist ivuxolimab in advanced cancers. Study context: At 0.01 to 10 mg/kg, ivuxolimab was administered intravenously to patients every 2 weeks.

The data were produced by immunoSEQ multiplex PCR, yet TCRdb's version contains in-frame clones alone and is incomplete. The profile covers 30,000 to 45,000 clones, with more than 70% appearing a single time and around 9.3% taken by the ten largest. The chain combines TRBV6-1 with TRBJ1-1, with D possibly matching TRBD1 (6 bases). The sequencing used CD4+ or CD8+ T cells sorted from blood, collected in a trial of the OX40 agonist ivuxolimab. This receptor was taken from an adult with an advanced solid tumor such as melanoma, head and neck, liver or kidney cancer. Here the CDR3 DNA reads TGTGCCAGCAGTGATCCACCGGGACAACGGAACACTGAAGCTTTCTTT. Translation gives CASSDPPGQRNTEAFF.